The next 29 T cell receptor beta chains were all read from a single sample in a study of T cell repertoires in cytomegalovirus infection. No antigen has been identified for these receptors. TCRdb reanalysed the reads using MiXCR and keeps one entry per CDR3 protein. The sample contains 400,000 to 600,000 distinct CDR3 sequences, approximately 40% of which appear only once. Sample: cultured PBMCs, taken from culture after CMV antigen stimulation. All receptors derive from a human donor in good health (CMV status not recorded). Some clones in this sample may be carry-over from other donors' samples.

The chain combines TRBV15 with TRBJ2-5, with D hard to call. There are 18 residues in the CDR3. Per germline, CDR1 LNHNV and CDR2 YYDKDF (reference sequence). Deletions cut 0 bases from V and 3 bases from J, with 20 bases between. This CDR3 reads CATSREPPRRKNEETQYF. In DNA form, the CDR3 reads TGTGCCACCAGCAGAGAACCGCCGAGACGGAAAAACGAAGAGACCCAGTACTTC.

The gene calls are TRBV6-2 or TRBV6-3 and TRBJ1-6, with 7 bases lining up with TRBD1. Unmatched junction bases numbered 8, after V lost 2 bases and J lost 7 bases. The V gene's germline CDR1 is MNHEY and CDR2 SVGEGT. The CDR3 runs 16 residues. The CDR3 DNA reads as TGTGCCAGCAGTTACCCCTCGACAGGGAGGAATTCACCCCTCCACTTT. Amino acids: CASSYPSTGRNSPLHF.

The rearrangement uses TRBV7-2 and TRBJ2-3, with 7 bases identical to TRBD2. V shed 3 bases, J shed 2 bases, and the junction held 5 bases outside the gene matches. The length of the CDR3 is 15 residues. Germline CDR1 and CDR2: SGHTA and FQGNSA. In DNA, the CDR3 is TGTGCCAGCAGCTTCTCAGCGGGAATCACAGATACGCAGTATTTT. Its translation: CASSFSAGITDTQYF.

This clonotype was counted ten times or more. The chain couples TRBV6-1 to TRBJ2-5; D is unclear. Per germline, CDR1 MNHNS and CDR2 SASEGT. The CDR3 contains 10 residues. V was clipped by 1 base and J by 6 bases, with 0 bases between them. CDR3 nucleotide sequence: TGTGCCAGCAGTGAAGAGACCCAGTACTTC. Translation gives CASSEETQYF.

The V gene is TRBV7-9, the J gene TRBJ2-5, with D uncertain. Per the germline V gene, CDR1 is SEHNR and CDR2 is FQNEAQ (reference sequence). This CDR3 comprises 13 residues. Trimming removed 3 bases from V and 5 bases from J, with 10 bases in between. CDR3 sequence (DNA): TGTGCCAGCAGCTTGGGTTCCCTGGAGACCCAGTACTTC. Encoded protein: CASSLGSLETQYF.

The chain links TRBV12-3 or TRBV12-4 to TRBJ2-3; D uncertain. CDR3 length: 14 amino acids. Trimming stripped 5 bases from V and 2 bases from J, with 11 bases between. CDR3 DNA sequence: TGTGCCAGCAGTCCGACCTCCCACACAGATACGCAGTATTTT. It yields the protein CASSPTSHTDTQYF.

The chain links TRBV2 to TRBJ2-5, with D maybe TRBD1 (6 bases). V was shortened by 8 bases and J by 2 bases, with 9 bases between the two germline ends. Germline CDR1 and CDR2: SNHLY and FYNNEI. CDR3 size: 12 residues. The CDR3 nucleotides read TGTGCCAGCTATGGACAGCAAGAGACCCAGTACTTC. Translating it yields CASYGQQETQYF.

V and J are TRBV4-1 and TRBJ1-5; D gene uncertain. V lost 0 bases and J lost 7, with 13 bases in between. Germline CDR1 and CDR2: MGHRA and YSYEKL. This CDR3 is built from 15 residues. Here the CDR3 DNA reads TGCGCCAGCAGCCAAGATGAGGGCTTGGGGCAGCCCCAGCATTTT. It yields the protein CASSQDEGLGQPQHF.

The rearrangement joins TRBV6-6 to TRBJ1-3; D gene unclear. The V gene's germline CDR1 is MNHNY and CDR2 SVGAGI (reference sequence). CDR3 length: 13 residues. V was pared by 5 bases and J by 8 bases, with 13 bases between. The DNA for the CDR3 is TGTGCCAGCAGTGATGCAAGAGGGTACACCATATATTTT. It translates to CASSDARGYTIYF.

This chain connects TRBV5-4 to TRBJ2-5; tentatively, D is TRBD2 (5 bases). This CDR3 comprises 15 residues. Trimming took off 0 bases at V and 4 bases at J, with 13 bases between the two ends. Germline CDR1 SGHNT, CDR2 YYREEE (reference sequence). CDR3 DNA: TGTGCCAGCAGCTTGGGCGGAGGACCCCCAGAGACCCAGTACTTC. Its protein is CASSLGGGPPETQYF.

This clonotype appeared a few times. This chain's CDR3 is CASSLSLAGGYNEQFF. The DNA for the CDR3 is TGTGCCAGCAGCTTAAGCCTAGCGGGAGGTTACAATGAGCAGTTCTTC. The chain recombines TRBV7-2 with TRBJ2-1; 11 nucleotides line up with TRBD2. The ends lost 2 bases at V and 4 bases at J; junction bases unmatched: 4. Looked up from germline, CDR1 is SGHTA and CDR2 is FQGNSA. CDR3 length: 16 amino acids.

V and J are TRBV2 and TRBJ2-1, with a tentative D call TRBD2 (6 bases). The CDR3 has 17 amino acids. In germline, CDR1 is SNHLY, CDR2 FYNNEI. The V and J ends lost 5 bases and 0 bases respectively, with 17 bases between them. The CDR3 region has the DNA TGTGCCAGCAGTACCCACTTTGGGGGAGGCTCCTACAATGAGCAGTTCTTC. This encodes CASSTHFGGGSYNEQFF.

In this sample, this clonotype turned up many times. The rearrangement joins TRBV7-2 to TRBJ2-2; perhaps TRBD1 as D (6 bases). The CDR3 consists of 14 residues. V was cut by 2 bases and J by 6 bases, with 10 bases left in between. The germline V gene encodes CDR1 SGHTA and CDR2 FQGNSA. Written as DNA, the CDR3 is TGTGCCAGCAGCTTAAGAGGGACATCCGGGGAGCTGTTTTTT. This gives the protein CASSLRGTSGELFF.

This clonotype was detected only a few times. The chain joins TRBV7-6 to TRBJ1-1, with 7 nucleotides matching TRBD1. The V segment lost 5 bases and the J segment 4 bases; nucleotides outside the gene matches: 13. This CDR3 is built from 16 residues. Looked up from germline, CDR1 is SGHVS and CDR2 is FNYEAQ. CDR3 amino acids: CASSPKRGGYGTEAFF. CDR3 nucleotides: TGTGCCAGCAGCCCGAAGCGAGGGGGCTATGGCACTGAAGCTTTCTTT.

This clonotype was recorded once. The rearrangement links TRBV6-1 to TRBJ2-2, with a possible D match to TRBD2 (6 bases). CDR1 and CDR2 from the germline V gene are MNHNS and SASEGT. The CDR3 totals 14 residues. With 4 bases removed from V and 2 bases from J, the gap between germline ends came to 8 bases. The CDR3 bases are TGTGCCAGCAGTGCGACTAGTAACACCGGGGAGCTGTTTTTT. This codes for CASSATSNTGELFF.

The chain employs TRBV15 and TRBJ2-7; a possible D gene is TRBD2 (7 bases). Trimming pared 1 base from V and 4 bases from J, leaving 14 bases between. This CDR3 contains 15 residues. From germline, CDR1 is LNHNV and CDR2 YYDKDF (reference sequence). Here the CDR3 DNA reads TGTGCCACCAGCAGAGGGGCGGGGGCAGGGTACGAGCAGTACTTC. This encodes CATSRGAGAGYEQYF. Full variable domain (missing parts from reference TRBV15 and TRBJ2-7): DAMVIQNPRYQVTQFGKPVTLSCSQTLNHNVMYWYQQKSSQAPKLLFHYYDKDFNNEADTPDNFQSRRPNTSFCFLDIRSPGLGDTAMYLCATSRGAGAGYEQYFGPGTRLTVT.

Of note for this clonotype: Sequence at one end of the junction differs from germline and may be a read error. The V and J genes are TRBV2 and TRBJ2-7; D is ambiguous. The germline V gene has CDR1 SNHLY and CDR2 FYNNEI. The length of the CDR3 is 10 residues. CDR3 region: CASSEGTSHF. Written as DNA, the CDR3 is TGTGCCAGCAGTGAAGGTACAAGCCACTTC.

The chain couples TRBV6-5 to TRBJ2-7; TRBD1 might be the D (5 bases). This CDR3 has 14 amino acids. The ends were cut back, 0 bases at V and 2 bases at J, with 8 bases in the middle. The germline V gene has CDR1 MNHEY and CDR2 SVGAGI. The CDR3 bases are TGTGCCAGCAGTTACTCGTGGACAACCTACGAGCAGTACTTC. Protein product: CASSYSWTTYEQYF.

The chain joins TRBV7-2 to TRBJ2-1, with 7 bases identical to TRBD2. Germline V gene lookup returns CDR1 SGHTA and CDR2 FQGNSA. V lost 5 bases to trimming and J lost 1 base; unmatched junction nucleotides: 8. The CDR3 contains 16 residues. The chain's CDR3 is CASSTRLASSYNEQFF. For the CDR3, the DNA is TGTGCCAGCAGCACCAGACTAGCCAGTTCCTACAATGAGCAGTTCTTC.

The rearrangement joins TRBV25-1 to TRBJ1-5; weak D call: TRBD1 (5 bases). V lost 8 bases, J lost 7 bases, and 12 bases lay in between. The CDR3 is made up of 12 amino acids. Looked up from germline, CDR1 is MGHDK and CDR2 is SYGVNS. The chain's CDR3 is CASSEEGQPQHF. Here the CDR3 DNA reads TGTGCCAGCTCTGAGGAGGGGCAGCCCCAGCATTTT.

The chain recombines TRBV10-3 with TRBJ1-3; the match to TRBD1 covers 7 bases. V was clipped by 8 bases and J by 0 bases; unmatched bases: 7. The CDR3 has 15 amino acids. Germline CDR1 and CDR2: ENHRY and SYGVKD. CDR3 protein: CAIGAGQHSGNTIYF. CDR3 DNA sequence: TGTGCCATCGGGGCGGGACAGCACTCTGGAAACACCATATATTTT.

The V gene is TRBV27, the J gene TRBJ1-6, with TRBD1 matching 9 bases. This CDR3 has 16 residues. The V gene's germline CDR1 is MNHEY and CDR2 SMNVEV (reference sequence). Trimming cost V 5 bases and J 9 bases; bases outside gene matches: 11. The CDR3 region has the DNA TGTGCCAGCAGTCCACTCCGGGACAGGGTTGGTTCACCCCTCCACTTT. As protein: CASSPLRDRVGSPLHF.

The CDR3 DNA reads as TGTGCCAGCAGCTCCCAGAAAAAGCAGTACTTC. It translates to CASSSQKKQYF. This sequence joins TRBV7-2 and TRBJ2-7; D ambiguous. Germline lookup yields CDR1 SGHTA and CDR2 FQGNSA. The V end was cut by 4 bases, the J end by 8 bases, with 9 bases between. The CDR3 is 11 amino acids.

The rearrangement joins TRBV28 to TRBJ2-7; TRBD1 aligns across 11 bases. V lost 6 bases, J lost 7 bases, and 14 bases stayed unmatched. The CDR3 is 16 amino acids. Germline V gene data show CDR1 as MDHEN and CDR2 as SYDVKM. CDR3 nucleotides: TGTGCCAGCAGCCATACCCCCGGGACAGGGGGAAGAGAGCAGTACTTC. This translates into CASSHTPGTGGREQYF.

This clonotype occurred a few times. The chain uses TRBV28 and TRBJ1-1, with a tentative D call TRBD1 (6 bases). This CDR3 region has 14 residues. The V end lost 3 bases, the J end lost 4 bases, and 12 bases lay between the germline ends. The germline V gene encodes CDR1 MDHEN and CDR2 SYDVKM. CDR3 in amino acids: CASSFVSRGTEAFF. The CDR3 nucleotides are TGTGCCAGCAGTTTTGTATCCAGGGGCACTGAAGCTTTCTTT.

This clonotype was picked up a small number of times. V gene TRBV5-4 combines with J gene TRBJ1-1, with unresolved D. Trimming shortened V by 3 bases and J by 2 bases, and 11 bases separated the two germline ends. Germline loops: CDR1 SGHNT, CDR2 YYREEE (reference sequence). This CDR3 spans 14 amino acids. The CDR3 is CASSYIAANTEAFF. The CDR3 DNA sequence: TGTGCCAGCAGCTACATAGCGGCAAACACTGAAGCTTTCTTT.

V gene TRBV11-2 combines with J gene TRBJ2-4; D is ambiguous. Germline values: CDR1 SGHAT, CDR2 FQNNGV. The V gene lost 5 bases and the J gene lost 10 bases, with 18 bases spanning the gap. This CDR3 region has 14 residues. The CDR3, as DNA: TGTGCCAGCAGCCAGTTTTCGACCTTAACGATTCAGTACTTC. It codes for CASSQFSTLTIQYF.

In DNA form, the CDR3 reads TGTGCCAGCAGCTCCCCAATCAGCGGGAGGGTAAATGAGCAGTTCTTC. It encodes CASSSPISGRVNEQFF. The genes are TRBV7-9 and TRBJ2-1; TRBD2 agrees at 10 bases. The CDR3 covers 16 residues. J gave up 7 bases and V 4 bases, and 10 bases lay outside the gene matches. CDR1 and CDR2 (germline): SEHNR, FQNEAQ (reference sequence). The variable domain in full, completed from reference TRBV7-9 and TRBJ2-1, reads DTGVSQNPRHKITKRGQNVTFRCDPISEHNRLYWYRQTLGQGPEFLTYFQNEAQLEKSRLLSDRFSAERPKGSFSTLEIQRTEQGDSAMYLCASSSPISGRVNEQFFGPGTRLTVL.

The genes are TRBV7-9 and TRBJ1-2; D may be TRBD1 (5 bases). From germline, CDR1 is SEHNR and CDR2 FQNEAQ (reference sequence). The CDR3 contains 15 residues. The V end was cut by 5 bases, the J end by 3 bases, with 16 bases between. The CDR3 loop reads CASSAAIGADYGYTF. CDR3 coding DNA: TGTGCCAGCAGCGCTGCGATAGGGGCGGACTATGGCTACACCTTC.